This TCR beta chain came from a study of T cells in tuberculosis. At the level of the study: CD1B tetramers identified T cells specific for mycobacterial lipid GMM. Study-wide points: The stringent gate may have excluded weak CD1B-GMM tetramer binders.

Germline V lookup: CDR1 SGHTA, CDR2 FQGNSA. With 1 base removed from V and 5 bases from J, the gap between germline ends came to 15 bases. The length of the CDR3 is 16 residues. TCRdb's table, derived via immunoSEQ multiplex PCR, lists solely in-frame clones and lacks some. This table holds tens of thousands of clones, approximately 90% found once. After thawing and overnight rest, PBMC were stained with GMM-loaded CD1B tetramer, viability dye and anti-CD3 for sorting. The lipid loaded on the CD1B tetramers was C32 glucose monomycolate from Rhodococcus equi. The clonotype was recovered from an adult woman with latent tuberculosis. The sample was CD1b-GMM tetramer-negative cells sorted from PBMCs. V gene TRBV7-2 combines with J gene TRBJ1-5; D might be TRBD1 (5 bases). CDR3 protein: CASSLDLGHHYQPQHF. CDR3 in DNA: TGTGCCAGCAGCTTAGATCTCGGACACCACTATCAGCCCCAGCATTTT.